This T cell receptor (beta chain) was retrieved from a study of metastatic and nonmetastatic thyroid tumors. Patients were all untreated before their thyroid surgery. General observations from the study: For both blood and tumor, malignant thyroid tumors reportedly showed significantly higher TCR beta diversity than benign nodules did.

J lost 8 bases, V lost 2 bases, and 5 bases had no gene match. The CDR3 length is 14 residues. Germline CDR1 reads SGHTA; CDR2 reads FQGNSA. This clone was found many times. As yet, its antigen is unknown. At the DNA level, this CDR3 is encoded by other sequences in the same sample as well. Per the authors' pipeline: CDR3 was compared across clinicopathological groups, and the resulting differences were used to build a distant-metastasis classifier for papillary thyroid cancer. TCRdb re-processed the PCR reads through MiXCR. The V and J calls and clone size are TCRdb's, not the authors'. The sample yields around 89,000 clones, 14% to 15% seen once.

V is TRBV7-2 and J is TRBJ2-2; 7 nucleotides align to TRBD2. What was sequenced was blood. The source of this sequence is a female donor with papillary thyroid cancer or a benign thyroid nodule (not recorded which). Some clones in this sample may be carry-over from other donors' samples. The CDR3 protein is CASSLPGGAGELFF. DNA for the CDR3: TGTGCCAGCAGCTTACCGGGGGGAGCTGGGGAGCTGTTTTTT.